The 13 T cell receptor beta chains below come from one sample, sequenced in a study of blood T cell repertoires in COVID-19. Clones were sequenced by immunoSEQ multiplex PCR, and TCRdb holds only the in-frame ones, with some missing. The sample shows 130,000 or so clones, over 60% of them seen only once. The sequenced sample consisted of peripheral blood. These receptors were taken from a man aged 50 or older with acute or convalescent COVID-19.

The V call is TRBV4-1, the J call TRBJ1-1, with D unclear. Trimming removed 0 bases from V and 0 bases from J, with 11 bases in between. The CDR3 length is 16 residues. CDR1 and CDR2 from the germline V gene are MGHRA and YSYEKL. CDR3 nucleotides: TGCGCCAGCAGCCAAGATGGTGGCGGCTTGAACACTGAAGCTTTCTTT. Its translation: CASSQDGGGLNTEAFF.

V is TRBV28 and J is TRBJ1-1, with a weak D call TRBD1 (6 bases). This CDR3 is built from 16 residues. Deletions cut 5 bases from V and 4 bases from J, with 20 bases between. Per the germline V gene, CDR1 is MDHEN and CDR2 is SYDVKM. DNA for the CDR3: TGTGCCAGCAGTCTGAGGGCAGGGGTTGTTGGCACTGAAGCTTTCTTT. It yields the protein CASSLRAGVVGTEAFF.

The J gene is TRBJ2-3, the V gene TRBV3-1 (or the pseudogene TRBV3-2); TRBD2 might be the D (6 bases). The V gene's germline CDR1 is LGHDT and CDR2 YNNKEL (reference sequence). This CDR3 spans 14 amino acids. The V end lost 3 bases, the J end lost 1 base, and 8 bases lay between the germline ends. CDR3 sequence: CASSQRGGTDTQYF. Written as DNA, the CDR3 is TGTGCCAGCAGCCAGCGGGGTGGCACAGATACGCAGTATTTT.

The rearrangement joins TRBV5-1 to TRBJ2-3; weak D call: TRBD2 (6 bases). The CDR3 consists of 15 residues. The V and J ends lost 1 base and 5 bases respectively, with 14 bases between them. Germline V lookup: CDR1 SGHRS, CDR2 YFSETQ. The CDR3 DNA follows: TGCGCCAGCAGCTTGACGACGGGGGTCCTAGATACGCAGTATTTT. This sequence encodes CASSLTTGVLDTQYF. The variable domain in full, completed from reference TRBV5-1 and TRBJ2-3, reads KAGVTQTPRYLIKTRGQQVTLSCSPISGHRSVSWYQQTPGQGLQFLFEYFSETQRNKGNFPGRFSGRQFSNSRSEMNVSTLELGDSALYLCASSLTTGVLDTQYFGPGTRLTVL.

The rearrangement uses TRBV5-1 and TRBJ1-1, with 9 bases matching TRBD1. This CDR3 comprises 15 residues. J was trimmed by 6 bases and V by 2 bases; bases with no gene match: 8. CDR1 SGHRS and CDR2 YFSETQ come from the germline V gene. DNA of the CDR3: TGCGCCAGCAGCTTAAATACAGGGGGCAGTTCTGAAGCTTTCTTT. This codes for CASSLNTGGSSEAFF. The full variable domain, with the rest looked up from reference TRBV5-1 and TRBJ1-1, is KAGVTQTPRYLIKTRGQQVTLSCSPISGHRSVSWYQQTPGQGLQFLFEYFSETQRNKGNFPGRFSGRQFSNSRSEMNVSTLELGDSALYLCASSLNTGGSSEAFFGQGTRLTVV.

This chain joins TRBV5-1 and TRBJ1-6; tentatively, D is TRBD1 (5 bases). V was trimmed by 0 bases and J by 2 bases, leaving 9 bases between them. Germline-derived CDR1 and CDR2 are SGHRS and YFSETQ. This CDR3 has 16 amino acids. CDR3 sequence: CASSLAGVAYNSPLHF. The DNA of the CDR3 is TGCGCCAGCAGCTTGGCGGGGGTCGCCTATAATTCACCCCTCCACTTT.

The genes are TRBV3-1 (or the pseudogene TRBV3-2) and TRBJ1-1; D remains unclear. Trimming pared 4 bases from V and 8 bases from J, leaving 20 bases between. The CDR3 is made up of 15 amino acids. Germline CDR1 reads LGHDT; CDR2 reads YNNKEL (reference sequence). This chain's CDR3 is CASSPRNPRSPEAFF. DNA of the CDR3: TGTGCCAGCAGCCCACGGAACCCTAGAAGCCCCGAAGCTTTCTTT.

V usage is TRBV9 and J usage is TRBJ2-7; TRBD2 might be the D (6 bases). Germline V lookup: CDR1 SGDLS, CDR2 YYNGEE. The CDR3 is 16 residues long. Trimming cost V 4 bases and J 2 bases, with 19 bases left between them. For the CDR3, the DNA is TGTGCCAGCAGCCCCCGCCATAGCGGAAATCCCTACGAGCAGTACGTC. It is translated as CASSPRHSGNPYEQYV.

The V call is TRBV4-1, the J call TRBJ1-2, with a tentative D call TRBD1 (6 bases). The V end lost 1 base, the J end lost 4 bases, and 13 bases lay between the germline ends. CDR3 size: 15 residues. Per the germline V gene, CDR1 is MGHRA and CDR2 is YSYEKL. CDR3 region: CASSQAPGGLYGYTF. DNA for the CDR3: TGCGCCAGCAGCCAAGCCCCGGGGGGGCTCTATGGCTACACCTTC.

The chain employs TRBV3-1 (or the pseudogene TRBV3-2) and TRBJ2-7; D is unclear. Trimming took 5 bases from V and 2 from J, leaving 10 bases between them. CDR3 length: 13 residues. Germline V lookup: CDR1 LGHDT, CDR2 YNNKEL (reference sequence). The CDR3 DNA follows: TGTGCCAGCAGCTTCGACAACACCTACGAGCAGTACTTC. Translating it yields CASSFDNTYEQYF.

The rearrangement uses TRBV2 and TRBJ1-2, with D unresolved. The CDR3 totals 14 residues. V lost 4 bases and J 4 bases, leaving 13 bases between the germline ends. The germline gives CDR1 SNHLY, CDR2 FYNNEI. CDR3 DNA sequence: TGTGCCAGCAGTGTACGGAGCGACGGCTATGGCTACACCTTC. This gives the protein CASSVRSDGYGYTF.

The J gene is TRBJ1-6, the V gene TRBV2; D remains ambiguous. V was pared by 3 bases and J by 10 bases, with 13 bases between. The CDR3 contains 14 residues. Germline loops: CDR1 SNHLY, CDR2 FYNNEI. CDR3 DNA sequence: TGTGCCAGCAGTGATTCGGGGTGGCGCTCACCCCTCCACTTT. Amino acids: CASSDSGWRSPLHF.

The rearrangement uses TRBV6-4 and TRBJ1-2; 9 nucleotides align to TRBD1. The CDR3 contains 17 residues. CDR1 and CDR2 (germline): MRHNA, SNTAGT. J gave up 5 bases and V 6 bases, and 16 bases lay outside the gene matches. Written as DNA, the CDR3 is TGTGCCAGCAGCGATACGATTAACAGGGGGCCGGGGTATGGCTACACCTTC. Translated: CASSDTINRGPGYGYTF.